Each of the 5 T cell receptor beta chains below was sequenced from the same sample in a study of control samples from healthy donors and cancer patients. Sequenced by immunoSEQ multiplex PCR; TCRdb stores in-frame clones only, minus some. The table has about 150,000 clones, approximately 93% seen once. Sequenced material: blood. All receptors derive from a man between 18 and 35 years old in good health.

The chain has TRBV2 and TRBJ2-5; the match to TRBD1 covers 10 bases. The CDR3 runs to 14 residues. Germline CDR1 reads SNHLY; CDR2 reads FYNNEI. After removal of 7 bases from V and 9 bases from J, the junction contained 11 bases not matched to a gene. The CDR3 loop reads CASTGTGASGAQYF. Here the CDR3 DNA reads TGTGCCAGCACCGGGACAGGGGCCTCGGGGGCCCAGTACTTC.

V is TRBV30 and J is TRBJ2-6; D gene ambiguous. Trimming left V 7 bases short and J 5 bases short, with 6 bases between. Germline V gene data show CDR1 as GTSNPN and CDR2 as SVGIG (reference sequence). This CDR3 is 11 amino acids long. CDR3: CASDRANVLTF. The CDR3, as DNA: TGTGCCTCGGATAGGGCCAACGTCCTGACTTTC.

The chain carries TRBV30 and TRBJ1-2; 8 nucleotides line up with TRBD1. The CDR3 has 15 amino acids. The J segment lost 2 bases and the V segment lost 3 bases, leaving 8 bases of the junction unmatched. CDR1 GTSNPN and CDR2 SVGIG come from the germline V gene (reference sequence). The CDR3 DNA is TGTGCCTGGAGAGGCCCAGGACAGGGAAACTATGGCTACACCTTC. It specifies CAWRGPGQGNYGYTF.

V is TRBV7-8 and J is TRBJ2-6; no reliable D call. The CDR3 totals 16 residues. V shed 0 bases and J shed 0 bases, with 6 bases lying between them. The germline CDR1 and CDR2 sequences are SGHVS and FQNEAQ. CDR3 DNA: TGTGCCAGCAGCTTAGCGCGAGTCTCTGGGGCCAACGTCCTGACTTTC. Residues: CASSLARVSGANVLTF.

J is TRBJ1-5 and V is TRBV7-2, with TRBD1 as a possible D gene (5 bases). The V end lost 1 base, the J end lost 7 bases, and 20 bases lay between the germline ends. The germline V gene encodes CDR1 SGHTA and CDR2 FQGNSA. The CDR3 loop spans 17 amino acids. The CDR3 sequence is CASSLGEGMGGLQPQHF. The CDR3 DNA reads TGTGCCAGCAGCTTAGGAGAGGGGATGGGAGGCTTACAGCCCCAGCATTTT.